This entry lists 15 T cell receptor beta chains sequenced from one sample in a study of cytomegalovirus exposure and HLA in healthy donors. 60 Vbeta and 13 Jbeta primers were used in PCR. Assay used: immunoSEQ multiplex PCR; TCRdb lists only in-frame clones, some missing. The sample lists approximately 100,000 clones; around three quarters were seen once. The sequenced sample was PBMCs. The receptors were sampled from a man over 45 in good health and CMV-seropositive.

The count of this clone is one. The chain has TRBV5-4 and TRBJ2-2; 12 bases agree with TRBD1. After removal of 3 bases from V and 2 bases from J, the junction contained 11 bases not matched to a gene. The CDR3 sequence is 19 residues long. Per germline, CDR1 SGHNT and CDR2 YYREEE (reference sequence). CDR3 region: CASSSGTGGADSNTGELFF. The CDR3 region has the DNA TGTGCCAGCAGCTCCGGGACAGGGGGCGCGGACTCCAACACCGGGGAGCTGTTTTTT.

The genes are TRBV4-1 and TRBJ1-1; D remains ambiguous. CDR3 length: 14 residues. The V end was cut by 0 bases, the J end by 3 bases, with 8 bases between. CDR1 is MGHRA and CDR2 is YSYEKL in the germline V gene. CDR3 region: CASSQDRRDTEAFF. The CDR3 DNA is TGCGCCAGCAGCCAAGATAGGAGGGACACTGAAGCTTTCTTT.

The chain has TRBV10-1 and TRBJ2-1; tentative D call: TRBD1 (5 bases). This CDR3 spans 13 amino acids. V was cut by 2 bases and J by 10 bases, with 12 bases left in between. Germline V gene lookup returns CDR1 WNHNN and CDR2 SYGVQD (reference sequence). The CDR3 DNA follows: TGCGCCAGCAGTGAGGGCAGGGTAGGCGAGCAGTTCTTC. Translated: CASSEGRVGEQFF.

This rearrangement joins TRBV6-6 to TRBJ2-7, with TRBD2 matching 12 bases. The V gene end was trimmed by 7 bases and the J gene end by 6 bases; junction bases not matched to a gene: 10. Germline V gene lookup returns CDR1 MNHNY and CDR2 SVGAGI (reference sequence). The CDR3 contains 15 residues. This chain's CDR3 is CASNDGLAGGLEQYF. Here the CDR3 DNA reads TGTGCCAGCAACGACGGTCTAGCGGGGGGGCTCGAGCAGTACTTC.

The chain recombines TRBV5-6 with TRBJ2-7; D remains unclear. CDR1 and CDR2 (germline): SGHDT, YYEEEE. Trimming left V 3 bases short and J 0 bases short, with 4 bases between. This CDR3 is built from 12 residues. CDR3 loop: CASSSSSYEQYF. The CDR3 DNA is TGTGCCAGCAGCTCGAGCTCCTACGAGCAGTACTTC.

V is TRBV2 and J is TRBJ2-1; possible D gene TRBD2, 6 bases. Germline V gives CDR1 SNHLY, CDR2 FYNNEI. CDR3 length equals 13 residues. Trimming took off 5 bases at V and 8 bases at J, with 13 bases between the two ends. The CDR3 DNA is TGTGCCAGCAGTTACTGGTCTAGCGATGAGCAGTTCTTC. This sequence encodes CASSYWSSDEQFF. The full variable domain, in which reference TRBV2 and TRBJ2-1 provide the parts outside the CDR3, is EPEVTQTPSHQVTQMGQEVILRCVPISNHLYFYWYRQILGQKVEFLVSFYNNEISEKSEIFDDQFSVERPDGSNFTLKIRSTKLEDSAMYFCASSYWSSDEQFFGPGTRLTVL.

The rearrangement links TRBV20-1 to TRBJ1-2; unclear D gene. Germline V CDR1 and CDR2: DFQATT, SNEGSKA (reference sequence). Trimming removed 8 bases from V and 2 bases from J, with 6 bases in between. This CDR3 has 10 amino acids. The CDR3 loop reads CSPENYGYTF. For the CDR3, the DNA is TGCAGTCCAGAAAACTATGGCTACACCTTC.

This chain connects TRBV19 to TRBJ2-5; 9 nucleotides align to TRBD2. The germline V gene encodes CDR1 LNHDA and CDR2 SQIVND (reference sequence). V lost 4 bases to trimming and J lost 0 bases; unmatched junction nucleotides: 6. There are 16 residues in the CDR3. The CDR3 nucleotides read TGTGCCAGTAGTACAGCGGGGGGACAGTACCAAGAGACCCAGTACTTC. This codes for CASSTAGGQYQETQYF.

The chain links TRBV28 to TRBJ1-2; 9 bases agree with TRBD1. The CDR3 sequence is 13 residues long. V was pared by 5 bases and J by 8 bases, with 6 bases of the junction left unmatched. Germline V gene lookup returns CDR1 MDHEN and CDR2 SYDVKM. The CDR3 spells CASSPWTGEGYTF. CDR3 sequence (DNA): TGTGCCAGCAGTCCCTGGACAGGGGAAGGCTACACCTTC.

The rearrangement uses TRBV5-4 and TRBJ2-7, with 8 positions matching TRBD1. Germline V gene lookup returns CDR1 SGHNT and CDR2 YYREEE (reference sequence). This CDR3 is built from 13 residues. Unmatched junction bases numbered 7, after V lost 4 bases and J lost 7 bases. The CDR3: CASSVGQGWEQYF. The CDR3 bases are TGTGCCAGCAGCGTCGGACAGGGATGGGAGCAGTACTTC.

The chain is built from TRBV2 and TRBJ1-4; unclear D gene. CDR3 size: 14 residues. The germline gives CDR1 SNHLY, CDR2 FYNNEI. Between the trimmed V and J ends, which lost 6 bases and 0 bases, there was a span of 8 bases. Here the CDR3 DNA reads TGTGCCAGCAGATACGGTGCAACTAATGAAAAACTGTTTTTT. The encoded protein is CASRYGATNEKLFF.

This chain links TRBV9 with TRBJ2-4; 7 nucleotides line up with TRBD2. Unmatched junction bases numbered 7, after V lost 0 bases and J lost 7 bases. The length of the CDR3 is 15 residues. CDR1 SGDLS and CDR2 YYNGEE come from the germline V gene. In DNA, the CDR3 is TGTGCCAGCAGCGTAGGCCCTGGGGGGGGGAACATTCAGTACTTC. As protein: CASSVGPGGGNIQYF.

The chain joins TRBV2 to TRBJ2-4, with D unclear. Germline values: CDR1 SNHLY, CDR2 FYNNEI. CDR3 length: 12 residues. V was clipped by 7 bases and J by 9 bases, with 13 bases between them. The CDR3 bases are TGTGCCAGCAACGTAGTCCCGAGCATTCAGTACTTC. This codes for CASNVVPSIQYF.

This clone has just a few counts. V usage is TRBV2 and J usage is TRBJ2-2, with D perhaps TRBD1 (6 bases). The germline V gene encodes CDR1 SNHLY and CDR2 FYNNEI. There are 14 residues in the CDR3. Trimming shortened V by 7 bases and J by 4 bases, and 13 bases separated the two germline ends. DNA of the CDR3: TGTGCCAGCATGGTGGGGGCGGGCACCGGGGAGCTGTTTTTT. Translation gives CASMVGAGTGELFF.

The rearrangement uses TRBV18 and TRBJ1-1; 10 bases map to TRBD1. This CDR3 is built from 13 residues. V shed 3 bases and J 5 bases; nucleotides not matched to a gene: 0. Germline-derived CDR1 and CDR2 are KGHSH and LQKENI. CDR3 nucleotide sequence: TGTGCCAGCTCACCGGACAGGGGGACTGAAGCTTTCTTT. Protein product: CASSPDRGTEAFF.